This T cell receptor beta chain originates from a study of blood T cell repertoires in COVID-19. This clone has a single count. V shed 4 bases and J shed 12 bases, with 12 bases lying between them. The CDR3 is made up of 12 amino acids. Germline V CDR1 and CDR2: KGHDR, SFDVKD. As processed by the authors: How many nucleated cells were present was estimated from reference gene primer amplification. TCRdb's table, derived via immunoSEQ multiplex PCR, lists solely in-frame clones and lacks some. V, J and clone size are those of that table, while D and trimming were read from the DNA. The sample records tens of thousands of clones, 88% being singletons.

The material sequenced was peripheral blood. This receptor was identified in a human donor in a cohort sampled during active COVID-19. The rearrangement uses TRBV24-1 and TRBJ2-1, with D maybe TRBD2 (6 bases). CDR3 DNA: TGTGCCACCAGTGACTGGAGGGGTTGGCAGTTCTTC. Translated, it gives CATSDWRGWQFF.